A single TCR beta chain is shown here with its context. Its antigen is unidentified. The data derive from a study of OX40 agonist ivuxolimab in advanced cancers. Study details: Each dose-escalation patient presented with hepatocellular carcinoma, melanoma, renal cell or head and neck cancer.

Profiling relied on immunoSEQ multiplex PCR, and the TCRdb table lists in-frame clones only, not all of them. The sample comprises about 35,000 clones, roughly nine tenths of which are singletons, and around 20% rests with the top ten. This CDR3 is built from 15 residues. The germline V and J ends were trimmed by 4 bases and 2 bases, with 14 bases remaining between them. Germline lookup yields CDR1 SGHVS and CDR2 FNYEAQ. Notes on the study in general: Fewer expanded clones were found on average in CD4+ than in CD8+ T cells.

The material was CD4+ or CD8+ T cells sorted from blood, obtained in a trial of the OX40 agonist ivuxolimab. The chain carries TRBV7-6 and TRBJ2-5; tentative D call: TRBD2 (5 bases). The source is an adult with an advanced solid tumor such as melanoma, head and neck, liver or kidney cancer. This CDR3 reads CASSYTYEGQETQYF. The CDR3 bases are TGTGCCAGCAGCTACACCTACGAGGGTCAAGAGACCCAGTACTTC.